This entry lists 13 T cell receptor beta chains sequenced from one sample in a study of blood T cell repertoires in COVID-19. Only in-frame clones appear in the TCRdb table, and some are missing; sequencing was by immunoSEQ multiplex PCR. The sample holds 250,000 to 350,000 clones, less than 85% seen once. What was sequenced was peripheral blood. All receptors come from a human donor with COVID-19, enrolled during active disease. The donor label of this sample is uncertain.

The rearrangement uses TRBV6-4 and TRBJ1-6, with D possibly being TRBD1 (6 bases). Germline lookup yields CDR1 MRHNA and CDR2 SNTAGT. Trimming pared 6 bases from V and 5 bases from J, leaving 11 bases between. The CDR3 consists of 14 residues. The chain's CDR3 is CASRREGDNSPLHF. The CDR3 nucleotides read TGTGCCAGCAGAAGGGAGGGGGATAATTCACCCCTCCACTTT.

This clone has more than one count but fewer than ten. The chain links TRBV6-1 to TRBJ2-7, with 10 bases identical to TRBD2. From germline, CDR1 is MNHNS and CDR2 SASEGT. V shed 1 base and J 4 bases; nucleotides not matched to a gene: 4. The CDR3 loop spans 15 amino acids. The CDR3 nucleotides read TGTGCCAGCAGTGAAGGGCTAGCGGGAGAGTACGAGCAGTACTTC. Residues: CASSEGLAGEYEQYF.

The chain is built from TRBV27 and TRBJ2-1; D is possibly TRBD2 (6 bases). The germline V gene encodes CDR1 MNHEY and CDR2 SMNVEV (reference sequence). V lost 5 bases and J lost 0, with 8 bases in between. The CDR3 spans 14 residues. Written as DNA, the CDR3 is TGTGCCAGCAGTCTCGGGAGCTCCTACAATGAGCAGTTCTTC. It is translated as CASSLGSSYNEQFF.

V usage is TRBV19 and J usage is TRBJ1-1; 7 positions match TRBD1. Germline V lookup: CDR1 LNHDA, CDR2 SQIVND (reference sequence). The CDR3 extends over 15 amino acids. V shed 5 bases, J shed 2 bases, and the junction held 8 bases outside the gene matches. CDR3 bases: TGTGCCAGTAGTGGACCGGGACAGCCTAACACTGAAGCTTTCTTT. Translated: CASSGPGQPNTEAFF.

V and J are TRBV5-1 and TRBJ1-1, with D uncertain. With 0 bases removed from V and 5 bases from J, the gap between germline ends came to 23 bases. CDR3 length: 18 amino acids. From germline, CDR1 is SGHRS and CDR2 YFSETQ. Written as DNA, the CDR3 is TGCGCCAGCAGCTTGGGATACGTAGTAGCGGCGGGTGGGACTGAAGCTTTCTTT. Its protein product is CASSLGYVVAAGGTEAFF.

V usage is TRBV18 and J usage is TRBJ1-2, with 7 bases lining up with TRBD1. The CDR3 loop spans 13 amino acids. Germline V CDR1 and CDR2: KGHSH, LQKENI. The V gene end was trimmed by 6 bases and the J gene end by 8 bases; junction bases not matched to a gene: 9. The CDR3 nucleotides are TGTGCCAGCTCCAGTAGGACAGGTCAAGGCTACACCTTC. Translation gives CASSSRTGQGYTF.

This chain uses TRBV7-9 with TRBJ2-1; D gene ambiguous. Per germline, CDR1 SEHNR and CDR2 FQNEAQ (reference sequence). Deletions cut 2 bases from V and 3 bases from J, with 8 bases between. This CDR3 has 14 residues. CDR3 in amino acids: CASSLQDNYNEQFF. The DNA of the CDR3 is TGTGCCAGCAGCTTACAGGATAACTACAATGAGCAGTTCTTC.

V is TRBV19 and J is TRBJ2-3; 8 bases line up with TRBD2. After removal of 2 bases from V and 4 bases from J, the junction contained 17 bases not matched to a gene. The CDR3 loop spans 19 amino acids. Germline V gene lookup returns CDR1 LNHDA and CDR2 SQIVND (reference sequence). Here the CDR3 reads CASSISGGRAGGFADTQYF. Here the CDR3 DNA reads TGTGCCAGTAGTATATCCGGGGGTCGGGCGGGAGGATTCGCAGATACGCAGTATTTT. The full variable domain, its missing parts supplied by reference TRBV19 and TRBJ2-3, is DGGITQSPKYLFRKEGQNVTLSCEQNLNHDAMYWYRQDPGQGLRLIYYSQIVNDFQKGDIAEGYSVSREKKESFPLTVTSAQKNPTAFYLCASSISGGRAGGFADTQYFGPGTRLTVL.

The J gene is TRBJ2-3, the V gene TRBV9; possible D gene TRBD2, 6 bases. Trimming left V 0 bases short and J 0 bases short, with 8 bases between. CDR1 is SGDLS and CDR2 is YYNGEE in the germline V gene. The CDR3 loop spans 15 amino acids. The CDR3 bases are TGTGCCAGCAGCGTAGTAGCGGCTAGCACAGATACGCAGTATTTT. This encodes CASSVVAASTDTQYF. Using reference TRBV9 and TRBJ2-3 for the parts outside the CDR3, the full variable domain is DSGVTQTPKHLITATGQRVTLRCSPRSGDLSVYWYQQSLDQGLQFLIQYYNGEERAKGNILERFSAQQFPDLHSELNLSSLELGDSALYFCASSVVAASTDTQYFGPGTRLTVL.

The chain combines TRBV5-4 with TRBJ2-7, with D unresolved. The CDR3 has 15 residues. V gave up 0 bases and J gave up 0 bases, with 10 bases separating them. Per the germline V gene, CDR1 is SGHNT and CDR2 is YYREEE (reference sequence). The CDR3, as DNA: TGTGCCAGCAGCTTGGTTCTTCGCGGCTCCTACGAGCAGTACTTC. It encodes CASSLVLRGSYEQYF.

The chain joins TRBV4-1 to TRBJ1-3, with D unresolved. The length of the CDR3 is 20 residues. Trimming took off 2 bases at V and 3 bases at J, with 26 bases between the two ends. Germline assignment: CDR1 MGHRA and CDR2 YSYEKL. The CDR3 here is CASSQSGSYSFQRGGNTIYF. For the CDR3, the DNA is TGCGCCAGCAGCCAAAGTGGGTCCTACTCCTTTCAGCGGGGTGGAAACACCATATATTTT.

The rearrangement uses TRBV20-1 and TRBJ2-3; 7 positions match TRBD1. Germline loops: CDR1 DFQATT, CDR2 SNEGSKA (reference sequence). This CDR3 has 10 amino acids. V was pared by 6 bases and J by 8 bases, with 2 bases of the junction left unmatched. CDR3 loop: CSATGVTQYF. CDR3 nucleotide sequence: TGCAGTGCCACAGGGGTTACGCAGTATTTT.

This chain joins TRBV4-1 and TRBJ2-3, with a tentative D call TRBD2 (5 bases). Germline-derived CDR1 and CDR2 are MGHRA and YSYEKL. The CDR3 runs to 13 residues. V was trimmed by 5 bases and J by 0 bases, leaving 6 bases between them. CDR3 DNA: TGCGCCAGCAGCGGGGAGAGCACAGATACGCAGTATTTT. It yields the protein CASSGESTDTQYF.